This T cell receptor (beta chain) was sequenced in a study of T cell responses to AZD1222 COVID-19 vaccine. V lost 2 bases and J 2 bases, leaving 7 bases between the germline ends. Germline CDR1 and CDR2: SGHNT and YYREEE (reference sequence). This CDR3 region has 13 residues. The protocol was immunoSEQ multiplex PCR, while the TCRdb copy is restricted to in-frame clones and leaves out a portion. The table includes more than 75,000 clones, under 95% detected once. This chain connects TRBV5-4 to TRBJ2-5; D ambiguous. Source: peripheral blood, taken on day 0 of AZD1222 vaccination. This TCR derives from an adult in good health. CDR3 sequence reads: CASSFTEQETQYF. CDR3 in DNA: TGTGCCAGCAGCTTTACCGAACAAGAGACCCAGTACTTC.